These T cell receptor beta chains were read from a single sample in a study of cytomegalovirus exposure and HLA in healthy donors. Clones were read by immunoSEQ multiplex PCR, and TCRdb kept only the in-frame ones, dropping some. The table lists approximately 270,000 clones, about 86% of them singletons. Sequenced: PBMCs. Source of these receptors: a woman aged 18-35 years in good health and CMV-seronegative. CDR3s include the opening cysteine and the closing phenylalanine or tryptophan. Each record gives: J gene, D gene, V gene, clone size, CDR3 protein, CDR3 DNA. The D gene is left open where the match is weak. The size field is filled for only some rows; it gives once, few, many or a size class.

TRBJ1-2	TRBD1	TRBV5-1	many	CASSPGQAAEDDYGYTF	TGCGCCAGCAGCCCGGGACAGGCCGCTGAGGATGACTATGGCTACACCTTC
TRBJ1-2	TRBD1	TRBV6-6	few	CASSPYPRDRAAGYTF	TGTGCCAGCAGTCCCTATCCCCGGGACAGGGCCGCTGGCTACACCTTC
TRBJ2-5	-	TRBV6-5	once	CASSYRTSQETQYF	TGTGCCAGCAGTTACCGTACTTCACAAGAGACCCAGTACTTC
TRBJ1-6	TRBD1	TRBV4-1	-	CASSQLSTGLSYNSPLHF	TGCGCCAGCAGCCAACTGTCGACAGGGCTCTCCTATAATTCACCCCTCCACTTT
TRBJ2-1	-	TRBV4-3	-	CASSQELDPGEQFF	TGCGCCAGCAGCCAAGAGCTCGATCCGGGTGAGCAGTTCTTC
TRBJ2-2	-	TRBV18	-	CASSPGLGAHENTGELFF	TGTGCCAGCTCACCAGGGCTAGGGGCACATGAGAACACCGGGGAGCTGTTTTTT
TRBJ1-1	TRBD1	TRBV11-3	-	CASSLGTGGSNTEAFF	TGTGCCAGCAGCTTGGGGACAGGGGGTTCGAACACTGAAGCTTTCTTT
TRBJ2-7	TRBD1	TRBV28	-	CASRPGQGVYEQYF	TGTGCCAGCAGGCCGGGACAGGGGGTTTACGAGCAGTACTTC
TRBJ2-1	-	TRBV18	-	CASSRRVLYYNEQFF	TGTGCCAGCTCACGCCGGGTCCTCTACTACAATGAGCAGTTCTTC
TRBJ2-2	TRBD2	TRBV28	-	CASSRGLAGGPGTGELFF	TGTGCCAGCTCCAGGGGACTAGCGGGAGGGCCAGGCACCGGGGAGCTGTTTTTT
TRBJ2-2	-	TRBV18	-	CASSPRDKTNTGELFF	TGTGCCAGCTCACCCCGGGACAAGACGAACACCGGGGAGCTGTTTTTT
TRBJ1-2	TRBD1	TRBV4-1	-	CASSQLGQGVGYTF	TGCGCCAGCAGCCAACTGGGACAGGGGGTAGGCTACACCTTC
TRBJ2-3	-	TRBV6-5	-	CASSYSGGPTDTQYF	TGTGCCAGCAGTTACTCGGGGGGGCCCACAGATACGCAGTATTTT
TRBJ1-1	-	TRBV11-3	-	CASSPRGENTEAFF	TGTGCCAGCAGCCCCCGGGGGGAGAACACTGAAGCTTTCTTT